A selection of T cell receptor beta chains follows, all from one sample in a study of PD-1 blockade in classical Hodgkin lymphoma. Using immunoSEQ multiplex PCR, the repertoire was profiled, and TCRdb retains in-frame clones only, with some absent. The data show more than 3,000 clones, less than 90% seen once. The material sequenced was CD4+ T cells from blood. Receptors were obtained from a human donor with classical Hodgkin lymphoma. CDR3s leave out the opening cysteine and the closing phenylalanine or tryptophan. Fields, in order: V gene, J gene, CDR3 protein.

TRBV6-1	TRBJ1-5	ASSEIQPQH
TRBV25-1	TRBJ1-4	ASSHEGREKLF
TRBV2	TRBJ2-3	ASSEVRGTDTQY
TRBV25-1	TRBJ2-5	ASPSGAETQY
TRBV10-3	TRBJ2-2	AIGRNTGELF
TRBV2	TRBJ2-7	ASTAGQGNYYEQY
TRBV6-1	TRBJ1-5	ASSELLGTEDNQPQH
TRBV2	TRBJ2-2	ASQEILNTGELF
TRBV18	TRBJ2-5	TSSPPGTGETQY
TRBV18	TRBJ1-4	ASSLGQGEKLF
TRBV2	TRBJ1-1	ASRATGGSTEAF
TRBV30	TRBJ1-5	AWTNPHTGNQPQH
TRBV5-1	TRBJ1-1	ASSTEGQGVNTEAF
TRBV25-1	TRBJ2-4	ASSDAREGNDIQY
TRBV5-1	TRBJ1-1	ASTGDTEAF
TRBV6-7	TRBJ1-5	ASSYGGDDRASNQPQH
TRBV2	TRBJ1-1	ASSGRPEDTEAF
TRBV18	TRBJ2-5	ASSLSGGWETQY
TRBV2	TRBJ2-4	ASSEGSKNIQY
TRBV19	TRBJ2-7	ASTMTGESYEQY
TRBV28	TRBJ1-4	ASQGSGSDLEKLF
TRBV28	TRBJ1-4	ASSQGGSTNEKLF
TRBV11-2	TRBJ1-2	ASTQIRGQGYGYT
TRBV6-1	TRBJ2-3	ASSGGASPTDTQY
TRBV6-1	TRBJ2-2	ASSEGLAGAGELF
TRBV19	TRBJ2-6	ASSIDPRGSGANVLT
TRBV19	TRBJ2-3	ASSIRRAVDTQY
TRBV2	TRBJ1-5	ASSAGQGDQPQH
TRBV6-6	TRBJ2-3	ASSSDFTDTQY
TRBV29-1	TRBJ2-1	SASGLATFNEQF
TRBV7-2	TRBJ1-3	ASSLQSSGNTIY
TRBV5-4	TRBJ2-3	ASSEQGLGDTQY
TRBV9	TRBJ1-1	ASSVVSGDTEAF
TRBV7-2	TRBJ2-3	ASSLEQGRTDTQY
TRBV29-1	TRBJ2-1	SARQGSYNEQF
TRBV6-5	TRBJ2-5	ASSYGKGTYQETQY
TRBV2	TRBJ2-1	ASSEVRTSLYNEQF
TRBV5-1	TRBJ1-6	ASSLTGGAYNSPLH
TRBV7-2	TRBJ2-3	ASAGTGGGTQY
TRBV5-5	TRBJ1-2	ASSRDTNYGYT
TRBV5-1	TRBJ1-4	ASSEGGRVEKLF
TRBV11-2	TRBJ2-1	ASSLDLAGYNEQF
TRBV2	TRBJ2-5	ASSSEVQETQY
TRBV2	TRBJ2-6	ASSDSTASGANVLT
TRBV6-5	TRBJ2-7	ASFPTFQGTEQY
TRBV18	TRBJ1-3	ASSPSDGRSGNTIY
TRBV7-9	TRBJ1-2	ASSALDRGGYGYT
TRBV6-1	TRBJ2-7	ASTTSGSYEQY
TRBV5-1	TRBJ2-7	ASSFSYEQY
TRBV14	TRBJ2-3	ASSQDRTTPQY
TRBV6-1	TRBJ1-5	ASSGAGVGQPQH
TRBV2	TRBJ2-2	ASRARSNTGELF
TRBV5-1	TRBJ2-1	ASSPGGLAERNEQF
TRBV5-1	TRBJ2-3	ASTHSGPSTDTQY